Listed here is a single T cell receptor beta chain. Its antigen remains unidentified. This sample was included in a study of cytomegalovirus exposure and HLA in healthy donors. Study-wide results and limits: In a later analysis, the majority of CMV-associated beta chains seemingly showed HLA restriction.

A multiplex PCR was run with 60 Vbeta primers and 13 Jbeta primers. Per the original data handling: There were around 80 million unique TCR beta chains by a later count, and approximately 12 million of them were shared. TCRdb's copy holds only in-frame clones and misses some; the assay was immunoSEQ multiplex PCR. From that table come the V and J calls and clone size; the DNA was used to work out D and trimming. The table has 300,000 or so clones, almost 85% seen once; the top ten hold roughly 2%. Looked up from germline, CDR1 is SGHRS and CDR2 is YFSETQ. The CDR3 contains 15 residues. V was cut by 4 bases and J by 11 bases, with 19 bases left in between.

The sequenced material came from PBMCs. The TCR sequence derives from a woman aged 35 to 49 in good health and CMV-seropositive. The chain uses TRBV5-1 and TRBJ1-6; a weak D match, TRBD1 (5 bases). In DNA form, the CDR3 reads TGCGCCAGCAGCCCGGATACTTCAGGGAAGACACCCCTCCACTTT. The encoded protein is CASSPDTSGKTPLHF.